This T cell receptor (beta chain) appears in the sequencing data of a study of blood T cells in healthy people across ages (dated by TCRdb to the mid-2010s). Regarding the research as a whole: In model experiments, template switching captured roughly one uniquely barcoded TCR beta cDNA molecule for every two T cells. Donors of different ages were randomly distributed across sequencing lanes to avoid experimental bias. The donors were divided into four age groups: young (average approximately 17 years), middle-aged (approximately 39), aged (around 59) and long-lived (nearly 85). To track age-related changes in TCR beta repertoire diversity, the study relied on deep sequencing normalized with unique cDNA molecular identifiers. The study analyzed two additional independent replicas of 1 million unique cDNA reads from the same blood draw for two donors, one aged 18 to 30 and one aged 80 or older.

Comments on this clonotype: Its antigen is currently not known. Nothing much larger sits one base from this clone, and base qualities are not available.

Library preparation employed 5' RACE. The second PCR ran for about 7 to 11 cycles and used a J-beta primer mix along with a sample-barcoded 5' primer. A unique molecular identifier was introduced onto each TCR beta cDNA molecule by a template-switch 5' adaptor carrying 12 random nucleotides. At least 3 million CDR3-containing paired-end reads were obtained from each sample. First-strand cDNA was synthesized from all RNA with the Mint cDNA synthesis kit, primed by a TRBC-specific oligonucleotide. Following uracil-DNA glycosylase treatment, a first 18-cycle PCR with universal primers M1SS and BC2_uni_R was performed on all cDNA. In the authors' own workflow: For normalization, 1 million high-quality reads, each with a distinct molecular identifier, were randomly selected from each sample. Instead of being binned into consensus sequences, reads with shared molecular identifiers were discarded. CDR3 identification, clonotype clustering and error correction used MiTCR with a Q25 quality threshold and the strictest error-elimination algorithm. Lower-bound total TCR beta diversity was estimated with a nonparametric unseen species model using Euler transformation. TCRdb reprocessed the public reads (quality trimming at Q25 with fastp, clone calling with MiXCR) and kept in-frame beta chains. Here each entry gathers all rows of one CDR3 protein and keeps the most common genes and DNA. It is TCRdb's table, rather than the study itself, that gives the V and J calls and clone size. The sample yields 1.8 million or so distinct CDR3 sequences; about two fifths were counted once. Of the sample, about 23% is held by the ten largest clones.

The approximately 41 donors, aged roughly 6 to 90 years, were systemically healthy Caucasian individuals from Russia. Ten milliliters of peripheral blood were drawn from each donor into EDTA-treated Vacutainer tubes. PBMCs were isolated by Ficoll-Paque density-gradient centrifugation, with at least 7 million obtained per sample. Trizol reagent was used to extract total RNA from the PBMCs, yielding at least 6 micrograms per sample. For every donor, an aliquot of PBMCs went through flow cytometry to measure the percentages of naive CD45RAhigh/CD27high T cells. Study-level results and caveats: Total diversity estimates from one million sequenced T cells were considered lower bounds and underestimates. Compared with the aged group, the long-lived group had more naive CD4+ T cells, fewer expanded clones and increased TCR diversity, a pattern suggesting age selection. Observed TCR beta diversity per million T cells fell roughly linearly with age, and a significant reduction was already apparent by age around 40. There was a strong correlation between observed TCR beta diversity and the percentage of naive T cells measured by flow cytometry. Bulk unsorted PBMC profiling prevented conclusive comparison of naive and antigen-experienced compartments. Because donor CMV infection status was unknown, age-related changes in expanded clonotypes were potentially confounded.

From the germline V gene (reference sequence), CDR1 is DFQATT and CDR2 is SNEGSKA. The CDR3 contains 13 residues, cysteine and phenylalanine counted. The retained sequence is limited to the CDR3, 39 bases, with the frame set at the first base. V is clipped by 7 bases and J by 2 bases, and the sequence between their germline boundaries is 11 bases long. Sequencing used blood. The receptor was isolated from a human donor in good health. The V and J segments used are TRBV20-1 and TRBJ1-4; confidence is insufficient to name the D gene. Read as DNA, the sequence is TGCAGTGTGTCGGGCGGCACTAATGAAAAACTGTTTTTT. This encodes CSVSGGTNEKLFF.